This paragraph reports one T cell receptor (beta chain). Its binding antigen is unknown. No much larger clone is present one base from it, and per-base qualities are unavailable. This sample is part of a study of beta chain features in type 1 diabetes (dated 2018 in TCRdb). Background for the entire study: Mean age, gender distribution, total cell number and subset yield were not different between patients and healthy donors. A total of just under 110,000,000 sorted cells were examined across all samples, and RNA yield correlated strongly with the number of cells per subset. Regulatory and stem cell-like memory subsets were isolated from only 8 patients and about 8 healthy donors, whereas naive and central memory subsets came from all 30 or so donors. The study compared TCRB repertoires of sorted circulating CD4+ T cell subsets between recently diagnosed type 1 diabetes patients and matched healthy donors. Broader findings and caveats from the paper: At VDJ recombination sites, patients with type 1 diabetes made fewer insertions and deleted more nucleotides, a pattern implying thymic rearrangement abnormalities. Shorter templates might have been favored by PCR, but patient and control samples were amplified and corrected together, so both groups would have been affected equally by any skew. HLA sub-analyses involved small numbers of individuals, so any influence of HLA type on TCRB rearrangement remained unresolved. Type 1 diabetes patients showed a moderate but significant shortening of TCRB CDR3 length in all four CD4+ subsets. Naive, central memory and regulatory TCRB repertoires appeared to be more similar among patients than among healthy donors. Because cDNA was sequenced instead of genomic DNA, highly expressing activated cells could be over-represented, though the groups showed no difference in activation or CD3 levels.

From each donor, a single peripheral blood sample of about 116 mL on average was drawn into heparinised tubes. Using a panel that included CD45RO, CCR7, CD25, CD127, CD95 and CD27, naive, central memory, regulatory and stem cell-like memory CD4+ T cells were sorted on a BD FACSAria II. Purity was above 95% for every sorted population. PBMCs were isolated immediately by Lymphoprep density gradient centrifugation and stained directly without culture. To minimize batch effects, samples were stained and sorted in pairs, one healthy donor with one patient per experiment. The entire amount of isolated RNA was reverse transcribed using the High Capacity cDNA Reverse Transcription Kit, so the sequenced TCRB transcripts were expressed ones. Deep immunoSEQ sequencing was performed on naive, central memory and regulatory T cell samples, with an average of approximately 3.9 million total reads per sample. Sorted cells were lysed in RLT buffer, and RNA was extracted using DNase-treated RNeasy Micro or Mini kits according to cell number. To prevent cross-contamination, each cell subset was processed individually, whereas patient and healthy donor samples were processed jointly. Using the immunoSEQ multiplex PCR, TCRB sequences were amplified from cDNA into 87-bp fragments spanning the CDR3 region. Sequencing of the amplicons was performed on the Illumina HiSeq platform. For the original study's pipeline: PCR bias was corrected computationally using synthetic template baselines, and reads within Hamming distance 2 were collapsed, with unmergeable singletons discarded. By aligning reads against IMGT, V, D and J genes, CDR3 length, and insertions or deletions at six rearrangement sites were assigned. Within each subset, clonotype counts were normalized to the number of sorted cells before true diversity and Gini coefficients were calculated with the tcR R package. The overlap coefficient, calculated on TCRB nucleotide sequences, was used to quantify repertoire sharing. TCRdb carries this immuneACCESS record with in-frame sequences only. Its versions omit some clonotypes, under half of them owing to an unresolved V gene in the studies checked, with the rest unexplained. The D gene and trimming were derived from the DNA, and the V and J assignments and clone size from that table. The sample has fewer than 30,000 clones on record, roughly three fifths of them singletons. The leading ten clones occupy around 1.6% of the sample.

Deletion took 8 bases off V and 1 base off J, with a span of 8 bases between the germline ends. Inclusive of the bounding cysteine and phenylalanine, the CDR3 is 12 residues long. Only the CDR3 DNA stays, 36 bases, in frame from base 1. Sequences MNHNS (CDR1) and SASEGT (CDR2) are obtained from the germline V gene. Recombination connected TRBV6-1 to TRBJ2-5, with an unclear D gene assignment. Material for sequencing was Tregs from blood. The cell subset or site label corresponds to: regulatory CD4+ T cells. The sequence was obtained from a woman aged 18-29 years with type 1 diabetes. The CDR3 reads CASARFQETQYF. The DNA sequence reads TGTGCCAGCGCCAGATTCCAAGAGACCCAGTACTTC.